This T cell receptor beta chain was obtained from a study of T cells in Graves' hyperthyroidism and ophthalmopathy. This CDR3 spans 17 amino acids. Germline V gene sequence: CDR1 LGHDT, CDR2 YNNKEL (reference sequence). V dropped 4 bases and J dropped 3; count of bases not matched to a gene: 6. This clonotype was recorded a few times. TCR beta CDR3 region amplification was performed from RNA transcripts. HTBI primers drove first-round RT-PCR of the TCR CDR3. TCRdb independently ran MiXCR on the multiplex PCR reads; one entry per CDR3 protein. The sample includes hundreds of thousands of distinct CDR3 sequences, roughly an eighth of them seen just once.

The chain has TRBV3-1 and TRBJ2-3; 14 nucleotides agree with TRBD2. The clonotype was recovered from a woman between 18 and 29 years old with Graves' hyperthyroidism. The sample was blood. The DNA of the CDR3 is TGTGCCAGCAGCCCCGGGACTAGCGGGAGCGCTACAGATACGCAGTATTTT. Amino acids: CASSPGTSGSATDTQYF.